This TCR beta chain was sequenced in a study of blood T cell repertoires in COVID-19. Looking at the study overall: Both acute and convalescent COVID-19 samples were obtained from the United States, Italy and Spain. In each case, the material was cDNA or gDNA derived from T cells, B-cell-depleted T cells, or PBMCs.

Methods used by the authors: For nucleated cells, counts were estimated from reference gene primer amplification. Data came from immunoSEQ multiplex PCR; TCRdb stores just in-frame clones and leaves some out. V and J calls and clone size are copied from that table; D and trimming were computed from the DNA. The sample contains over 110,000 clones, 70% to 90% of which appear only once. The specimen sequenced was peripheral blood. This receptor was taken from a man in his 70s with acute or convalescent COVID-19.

The CDR3 DNA is TGTGCCAGCAGCTTAGGGGGGGCCCTGGGCGAGCAGTACTTC. It specifies CASSLGGALGEQYF. The V gene is TRBV13, the J gene TRBJ2-7; tentatively, D is TRBD1 (6 bases). V lost 0 bases and J lost 6, with 12 bases in between. Germline assignment: CDR1 PRHDT and CDR2 FYEKMQ (reference sequence). This CDR3 spans 14 amino acids.